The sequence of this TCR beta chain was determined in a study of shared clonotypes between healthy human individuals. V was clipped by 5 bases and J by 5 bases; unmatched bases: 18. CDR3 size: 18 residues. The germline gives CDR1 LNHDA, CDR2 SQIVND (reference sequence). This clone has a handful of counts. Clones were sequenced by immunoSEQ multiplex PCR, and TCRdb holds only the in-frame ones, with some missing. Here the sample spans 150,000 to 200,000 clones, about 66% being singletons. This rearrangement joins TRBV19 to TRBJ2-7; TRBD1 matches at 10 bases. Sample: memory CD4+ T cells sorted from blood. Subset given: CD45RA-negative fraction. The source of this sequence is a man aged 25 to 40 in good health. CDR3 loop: CASSPFRGAGTGDHEQYF. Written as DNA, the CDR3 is TGTGCCAGTAGTCCATTTAGGGGGGCCGGGACAGGGGATCACGAGCAGTACTTC.